This is a list of T cell receptor beta chains from one sample in a study of blood T cell repertoires in COVID-19. Clones were read by immunoSEQ multiplex PCR, and TCRdb kept only the in-frame ones, dropping some. The sample includes 200,000 to 250,000 clones, more than 80% seen only once; the top ten take under 2%. Input material: PBMCs or T cells enriched from blood (not recorded which). The receptor set was obtained from a man aged 60-69 years who had recovered from COVID-19. Each CDR3 is given with its conserved first and last residue. D genes are given only for firm matches. Size values are once, few and many counts, or a class for expanded clones, and some rows have none.

15,NA,NA,TRBJ1-6,TRBV13,TGTGCCAGCAGCACTAGAAGCTCCTATAATTCACCCCTCCACTTT,CASSTRSSYNSPLHF
14,NA,TRBD1,TRBJ1-6,TRBV11-3,TGTGCCAGCAGCCCGGGACAGCGAAATTCACCCCTCCACTTT,CASSPGQRNSPLHF
15,NA,NA,TRBJ2-7,TRBV5-4,TGTGCCAGCAGCGCGGGAGAGGGGGTAACCTACGAGCAGTACTTC,CASSAGEGVTYEQYF
18,NA,TRBD2,TRBJ2-5,TRBV18,TGTGCCAGCTCACCCCGGACTAGCGGGGGTTTGGGAAAAGAGACCCAGTACTTC,CASSPRTSGGLGKETQYF
16,NA,TRBD1,TRBJ2-3,TRBV11-2,TGTGCCAGCAGCTTAGGCCGGACAGGGGTAGTAGATACGCAGTATTTT,CASSLGRTGVVDTQYF
14,once,NA,TRBJ2-3,TRBV7-2,TGTGCCAGCAGCCGGCAGGTTAGCACAGATACGCAGTATTTT,CASSRQVSTDTQYF
14,NA,TRBD1,TRBJ2-7,TRBV5-1,TGCGCCAGCAGACAGGGGACAGGGAACTACGAGCAGTACTTC,CASRQGTGNYEQYF
15,NA,NA,TRBJ2-3,TRBV9,TGTGCCAGCAGCCCCCAGGGTGGTAACACAGATACGCAGTATTTT,CASSPQGGNTDTQYF
14,NA,NA,TRBJ2-3,TRBV5-1,TGCGCCAGCAGCTTGGCCAGAAACACAGATACGCAGTATTTT,CASSLARNTDTQYF
17,NA,TRBD1,TRBJ2-7,TRBV4-1,TGCGCCAGCAGCCAAGATATCATGGGGGACAGGGGGCGCGAGCAGTACTTC,CASSQDIMGDRGREQYF
13,NA,NA,TRBJ2-7,TRBV5-6,TGTGCCAGCAGCTTGGCGGCTGCGGGGGAGCAGTACTTC,CASSLAAAGEQYF
12,NA,NA,TRBJ1-5,TRBV7-4,TGTGCCAGCAGCATGAGAGATCAGCCCCAGCATTTT,CASSMRDQPQHF
15,NA,NA,TRBJ2-3,TRBV10-2,TGCGCCAGCAGCGTAGGACAGTCTAGCACAGATACGCAGTATTTT,CASSVGQSSTDTQYF
13,few,NA,TRBJ2-5,TRBV24-1,TGTGCCACCAGTGACCCTAACCAAGAGACCCAGTACTTC,CATSDPNQETQYF
14,NA,NA,TRBJ1-1,TRBV19,TGTGCCAGTAGTCTCCAGGGTATGAACACTGAAGCTTTCTTT,CASSLQGMNTEAFF
13,NA,NA,TRBJ2-7,TRBV5-1,TGCGCCAGCAGCCCCCGTGTCAGCTACGAGCAGTACTTC,CASSPRVSYEQYF
11,NA,NA,TRBJ1-3,TRBV19,TGTGCCAGTAGAAGGGGGAACACCATATATTTT,CASRRGNTIYF
14,NA,TRBD1,TRBJ1-4,TRBV7-9,TGTGCCAGCAGCTTAGGGGGACAGAAGGAAAAACTGTTTTTT,CASSLGGQKEKLFF
14,NA,NA,TRBJ2-2,TRBV6-4,TGTGCCAGCAGTCGGACAGCGAACACCGGGGAGCTGTTTTTT,CASSRTANTGELFF
12,NA,NA,TRBJ1-4,TRBV19,TGTGCCTCAGGACAGTCCAATGAAAAACTGTTTTTT,CASGQSNEKLFF
15,once,TRBD1,TRBJ1-1,TRBV6-5,TGTGCCAGCAGGCAACCCGGGACAGGGGGGTCTGAAGCTTTCTTT,CASRQPGTGGSEAFF
15,NA,NA,TRBJ2-7,TRBV7-3,TGTGCCAGCAGCTTAAGGGCTGGCCTCTCCTACGAGCAGTACTTC,CASSLRAGLSYEQYF
15,NA,TRBD1,TRBJ2-7,TRBV11-3,TGTGCCAGCAGCGCGACAGGGCTAAGCTCCTACGAGCAGTACTTC,CASSATGLSSYEQYF
14,NA,TRBD1,TRBJ1-1,TRBV19,TGTGCCAGTAGCGGGACAGGGGGTCGCACTGAAGCTTTCTTT,CASSGTGGRTEAFF
16,NA,TRBD2,TRBJ2-1,TRBV19,TGTGCCAGTAGTATAGCTGGTAGCGGGGGGTCCAATGAGCAGTTCTTC,CASSIAGSGGSNEQFF
15,NA,TRBD2,TRBJ2-1,TRBV2,TGTGCCAGCAGCAGACTAGCGGGGGGTTACAATGAGCAGTTCTTC,CASSRLAGGYNEQFF
15,NA,TRBD1,TRBJ1-3,TRBV11-3,TGTGCCAGCAGCACCCGGACAGGGTATCCTTACACCATATATTTT,CASSTRTGYPYTIYF
13,NA,NA,TRBJ2-7,TRBV12-3/TRBV12-4,TGTGCCAGCAGTTTAAGACTAGCCTACGAGCAGTACTTC,CASSLRLAYEQYF
16,few,TRBD1,TRBJ1-1,TRBV3-1/TRBV3-2,TGTGCCAGCAGCCAGAATCCGGGGACAGTGGGGACTGAAGCTTTCTTT,CASSQNPGTVGTEAFF
16,NA,NA,TRBJ1-3,TRBV4-2,TGTGCCAGCAGCCAACGTCAACAGGGAACTGGAAACACCATATATTTT,CASSQRQQGTGNTIYF
16,NA,TRBD2,TRBJ2-7,TRBV27,TGTGCCAGCAGTTTATTGGCTAGCGGGGGGGTAGCCGAGCAGTACTTC,CASSLLASGGVAEQYF
17,NA,TRBD2,TRBJ2-3,TRBV4-3,TGCGCCAGCAGCCAAGGGGTGGCTAGCGGGGGCACAGATACGCAGTATTTT,CASSQGVASGGTDTQYF
13,NA,TRBD1,TRBJ1-2,TRBV6-5,TGTGCCAGCACCCGGGACAGGGACTATGGCTACACCTTC,CASTRDRDYGYTF
14,NA,NA,TRBJ1-2,TRBV7-2,TGTGCCAGCAGCGCGACAGGTCAACTCTATGGCTACACCTTC,CASSATGQLYGYTF
13,once,TRBD2,TRBJ2-3,TRBV11-3,TGTGCCAGCAGCTTAGGTGTGAGGGAGGGACAGTATTTT,CASSLGVREGQYF
16,many,TRBD1,TRBJ2-1,TRBV11-3,TGTGCCAGCAGCCTATACGGGACAGGGGGCTGGAATGAGCAGTTCTTC,CASSLYGTGGWNEQFF
12,once,NA,TRBJ1-2,TRBV30,TGTGCCTGGAGTGGGTCAGGGGATGGCTACACCTTC,CAWSGSGDGYTF
15,NA,NA,TRBJ2-1,TRBV7-2,TGTGCCAGCAGCTTAGACGGGACATATCCATCTGAGCAGTTCTTC,CASSLDGTYPSEQFF
16,NA,NA,TRBJ1-2,TRBV10-3,TGTGCCATCAGTGAGGGGGGGAGGGGATCCAACTATGGCTACACCTTC,CAISEGGRGSNYGYTF
14,NA,TRBD1,TRBJ1-2,TRBV10-3,TGTGCCATCAGCCAGACAGGGGATGCCTATGGCTACACCTTC,CAISQTGDAYGYTF
15,NA,NA,TRBJ1-2,TRBV6-1,TGTGCCAGCAGTGAAGCAAAGCAGGGGTTGAATGGCTACACCTTC,CASSEAKQGLNGYTF
13,NA,NA,TRBJ1-6,TRBV12-3/TRBV12-4,TGTGCCAGCAGTTTAGCTACAGATTCACCCCTCCACTTT,CASSLATDSPLHF
12,NA,NA,TRBJ1-6,TRBV12-3/TRBV12-4,TGTGCCAGCGGGGCGGGGCCCTCACCCCTCCACTTT,CASGAGPSPLHF
13,NA,TRBD1,TRBJ2-3,TRBV5-1,TGCGCCAGCAGCCCGACAGGGGGCGATACGCAGTATTTT,CASSPTGGDTQYF
15,NA,TRBD2,TRBJ2-1,TRBV7-7,TGTGCTAGCAGCCCAGGACTAGCGGGGTCACGGGAGCAGTTCTTC,CASSPGLAGSREQFF
15,NA,NA,TRBJ2-2,TRBV6-1,TGTGCCAGCAGTGAAGATCCCGAGGGCCCCGGGGAGCTGTTTTTT,CASSEDPEGPGELFF
14,NA,NA,TRBJ1-6,TRBV7-2,TGTGCCAGCAGCTTGGAGGGATGGCATTCACCCCTCCACTTT,CASSLEGWHSPLHF
17,NA,TRBD2,TRBJ2-3,TRBV11-2,TGTGCCAGCAGCTTAGAGGTTAGCGGGGGTGACACAGATACGCAGTATTTT,CASSLEVSGGDTDTQYF
18,NA,TRBD1,TRBJ1-1,TRBV24-1,TGTGCCACCAGTGATTTGCCGAGGGACAGGGGGGCGGACACTGAAGCTTTCTTT,CATSDLPRDRGADTEAFF
15,NA,NA,TRBJ2-1,TRBV3-1/TRBV3-2,TGTGCCAGCAGCCAAGCGCTAGCGACATACAATGAGCAGTTCTTC,CASSQALATYNEQFF
15,few,TRBD1,TRBJ1-2,TRBV9,TGTGCCAGCAGCGCGCTTGGACAGGGTAACTATGGCTACACCTTC,CASSALGQGNYGYTF
14,NA,TRBD2,TRBJ2-5,TRBV3-1/TRBV3-2,TGTGCCAGCAGACGACTAGCGGGGGTCGAGACCCAGTACTTC,CASRRLAGVETQYF
17,once,TRBD2,TRBJ2-1,TRBV5-1,TGCGCCAGCAGCTTGGGAGCGACTAGCGGGGGGGCAGATGAGCAGTTCTTC,CASSLGATSGGADEQFF
13,NA,NA,TRBJ2-5,TRBV29-1,TGCAGCGTTGCGGTGGGGGGAGAAGAGACCCAGTACTTC,CSVAVGGEETQYF
13,NA,TRBD2,TRBJ2-7,TRBV6-2/TRBV6-3,TGTGCCAGCAGTTACAGCGGGATGTACGAGCAGTACTTC,CASSYSGMYEQYF
14,NA,NA,TRBJ1-3,TRBV7-6,TGTGCCAGCAGCTTAGTCGGGGCTGGAAACACCATATATTTT,CASSLVGAGNTIYF
14,once,NA,TRBJ1-6,TRBV7-3,TGTGCCAGCAGCCCGGGAGGGTTGCATTCACCCCTCCACTTT,CASSPGGLHSPLHF
13,NA,TRBD1,TRBJ1-1,TRBV19,TGTGCCAGTAGTCCCTGGACAGGGTCTGAAGCTTTCTTT,CASSPWTGSEAFF